The rows below give T cell receptor beta chains drawn from one sample of a study. TCRdb re-derived calls from the 5' RACE reads in MiXCR, one entry per CDR3 protein. Of tens of thousands of distinct CDR3 sequences listed, roughly 26% are singletons. Sequencing used naive CD4+ T cells sorted from a lymph node. The receptors come from a female donor with breast cancer. Both conserved end residues are part of each CDR3. Each record gives: V gene, clone size, J gene, D gene, CDR3 protein, CDR3 DNA. A D gene is named only where the DNA matches it firmly. The size entry is marked missing in some rows and otherwise reads once, few, many or a size class.

v_call: TRBV6-2/TRBV6-3
clone_size: medium-sized
j_call: TRBJ2-1
d_call: .
cdr3_aa: CACGGYNEQFF
cdr3_nt: TGTGCCTGCGGCGGCTACAATGAGCAGTTCTTC

v_call: TRBV4-1
clone_size: .
j_call: TRBJ2-1
d_call: TRBD2
cdr3_aa: CASSQGTSGGAWDEQFF
cdr3_nt: TGCGCCAGCAGCCAGGGAACTAGCGGGGGGGCCTGGGATGAGCAGTTCTTC

v_call: TRBV3-1
clone_size: .
j_call: TRBJ2-5
d_call: TRBD2
cdr3_aa: CASSLRLAGGPWGETQYF
cdr3_nt: TGTGCCAGCAGCTTACGACTAGCGGGAGGGCCTTGGGGAGAGACCCAGTACTTC

v_call: TRBV3-1
clone_size: few
j_call: TRBJ2-2
d_call: TRBD2
cdr3_aa: CASSLTSGRNAGELFF
cdr3_nt: TGTGCCAGCAGCCTAACTAGCGGGAGAAACGCCGGGGAGCTGTTTTTT

v_call: TRBV5-6
clone_size: few
j_call: TRBJ1-2
d_call: TRBD1
cdr3_aa: CASRDRVNYGYTF
cdr3_nt: TGTGCCAGCCGGGACAGGGTTAACTATGGCTACACCTTC

v_call: TRBV6-1
clone_size: .
j_call: TRBJ2-1
d_call: .
cdr3_aa: CASTLTDFYNEQFF
cdr3_nt: TGTGCCAGCACCTTGACAGACTTTTACAATGAGCAGTTCTTC

v_call: TRBV20-1
clone_size: few
j_call: TRBJ1-2
d_call: .
cdr3_aa: CSARRDIYGYTF
cdr3_nt: TGCAGTGCTAGGAGGGACATCTATGGCTACACCTTC

v_call: TRBV29-1
clone_size: medium-sized
j_call: TRBJ1-1
d_call: TRBD1
cdr3_aa: CSVTGERGMDTEAFF
cdr3_nt: TGCAGCGTCACAGGGGAAAGAGGCATGGACACTGAAGCTTTCTTT

v_call: TRBV5-1
clone_size: many
j_call: TRBJ2-1
d_call: .
cdr3_aa: CASSLELASSNEQFF
cdr3_nt: TGCGCCAGCAGCTTGGAACTAGCAAGTTCCAATGAGCAGTTCTTC

v_call: TRBV6-6
clone_size: .
j_call: TRBJ2-1
d_call: TRBD2
cdr3_aa: CASSYWAGERNEQFF
cdr3_nt: TGTGCCAGCAGTTACTGGGCGGGAGAGAGGAATGAGCAGTTCTTC

v_call: TRBV5-5
clone_size: .
j_call: TRBJ1-4
d_call: .
cdr3_aa: CASSPTTEGSLFF
cdr3_nt: TGTGCCAGCAGCCCGACGACGGAGGGGAGTTTGTTTTTT

v_call: TRBV29-1
clone_size: .
j_call: TRBJ2-1
d_call: .
cdr3_aa: CSAAPDRERGEQFF
cdr3_nt: TGCAGCGCCGCTCCGGACAGAGAACGGGGTGAGCAGTTCTTC

v_call: TRBV24-1
clone_size: few
j_call: TRBJ2-1
d_call: .
cdr3_aa: CATSDLSASGSYNEQFF
cdr3_nt: TGTGCCACCAGTGATTTGAGCGCTTCTGGCTCCTACAATGAGCAGTTCTTC

v_call: TRBV6-5
clone_size: .
j_call: TRBJ1-1
d_call: .
cdr3_aa: CASRYRGTATEAFF
cdr3_nt: TGTGCCAGCAGGTACCGGGGGACGGCCACTGAAGCTTTCTTT

v_call: TRBV4-1
clone_size: .
j_call: TRBJ1-2
d_call: .
cdr3_aa: CASSQDDPWVTGGYGYTF
cdr3_nt: TGCGCCAGCAGCCAAGATGACCCTTGGGTGACGGGGGGCTATGGCTACACCTTC

v_call: TRBV27
clone_size: .
j_call: TRBJ1-1
d_call: .
cdr3_aa: CASSPGRANTEAFF
cdr3_nt: TGTGCCAGCAGTCCCGGCAGGGCAAACACTGAAGCTTTCTTT

v_call: TRBV5-1
clone_size: .
j_call: TRBJ1-3
d_call: .
cdr3_aa: CASSSTGAAGDTIYF
cdr3_nt: TGCGCCAGCAGCTCGACAGGTGCGGCGGGAGACACCATATATTTT

v_call: TRBV24-1
clone_size: .
j_call: TRBJ2-1
d_call: TRBD1
cdr3_aa: CATSDLQGQARSEQFF
cdr3_nt: TGTGCCACCAGTGACTTACAGGGACAGGCCCGTTCTGAGCAGTTCTTC

v_call: TRBV6-2/TRBV6-3
clone_size: few
j_call: TRBJ1-5
d_call: .
cdr3_aa: CASSSLSPPQHF
cdr3_nt: TGTGCCAGCAGTTCTCTTAGTCCGCCCCAGCATTTT

v_call: TRBV27
clone_size: .
j_call: TRBJ2-5
d_call: .
cdr3_aa: CASSSSPGRQETQYF
cdr3_nt: TGTGCCAGCAGTAGCTCCCCGGGGCGTCAAGAGACCCAGTACTTC

v_call: TRBV9
clone_size: .
j_call: TRBJ1-2
d_call: .
cdr3_aa: CASSDPGNYGYTF
cdr3_nt: TGTGCCAGCAGCGACCCAGGGAACTATGGCTACACCTTC

v_call: TRBV20-1
clone_size: .
j_call: TRBJ2-2
d_call: TRBD2
cdr3_aa: CSARERTSGSFTGELFF
cdr3_nt: TGCAGTGCTAGAGAGAGGACTAGCGGGAGTTTTACCGGGGAGCTGTTTTTT

v_call: TRBV5-1
clone_size: few
j_call: TRBJ2-2
d_call: .
cdr3_aa: CASRVQNTGELFF
cdr3_nt: TGCGCCAGCAGGGTCCAGAACACCGGGGAGCTGTTTTTT

v_call: TRBV4-1
clone_size: .
j_call: TRBJ2-1
d_call: TRBD2
cdr3_aa: CAGSQTSGREEEQFF
cdr3_nt: TGCGCCGGCAGCCAAACTAGCGGGAGGGAGGAGGAGCAGTTCTTC

v_call: TRBV4-2
clone_size: .
j_call: TRBJ1-1
d_call: .
cdr3_aa: CASSQEQYTEAFF
cdr3_nt: TGTGCCAGCAGCCAAGAACAATACACTGAAGCTTTCTTT

v_call: TRBV7-2
clone_size: many
j_call: TRBJ1-4
d_call: TRBD1
cdr3_aa: CASSLSLTGGKLFF
cdr3_nt: TGTGCCAGCAGCTTATCCTTGACAGGGGGAAAACTGTTTTTT